The present T cell receptor (beta chain) was sequenced within a study of T cell repertoires in cytomegalovirus infection. In TCRdb, the reads were re-called with MiXCR into one record per CDR3 protein. Counted here are approximately 590,000 distinct CDR3 sequences, around 40% occurring once; the ten biggest clones make up about 48%. The CDR3 loop spans 16 amino acids. From germline, CDR1 is SGHTA and CDR2 FQGNSA. Trimming stripped 1 base from V and 3 bases from J, with 13 bases between. In the case of this clonotype: What it binds is unknown.

The receptor was isolated from a human donor in good health (CMV status not recorded). Some clones in this sample may be carry-over from other donors' samples. The chain links TRBV7-2 to TRBJ2-4, with D unclear. The sequencing used cultured PBMCs, collected from culture after CMV antigen stimulation. Written as DNA, the CDR3 is TGTGCCAGCAGCTTAGGGCCTGACATGGGCAAAAACATTCAGTACTTC. Its protein product is CASSLGPDMGKNIQYF.